This T cell receptor beta chain was found in a study of Graves' ophthalmopathy and Graves' hyperthyroidism. This clonotype has at least ten counts. Stable hyperthyroid donors showed no ophthalmopathy during 18 months follow-up. Patients newly diagnosed with hyperthyroidism, under 2 months' duration, were aged 18 to 65, the study reports. The CDR3 length is 15 residues. The ends lost 2 bases at V and 2 bases at J; junction bases unmatched: 4. Germline loops: CDR1 SGHDT, CDR2 YYEEEE. The authors amplified TCR beta CDR3 regions, and they did so from RNA transcripts for repertoire sequencing. In the first round, RT-PCR was carried out with HTBI primers, and a multiplex PCR formed the second round. A single record per CDR3 protein comes from TCRdb applying MiXCR to the multiplex PCR reads. Altogether about 370,000 distinct CDR3 sequences are present, approximately 18% being singletons, with the ten largest covering 2.4%.

The source material was peripheral blood. This sequence originates from an adult woman with stable Graves' hyperthyroidism. The chain links TRBV5-6 to TRBJ1-2, with TRBD1 identical over 9 bases. The CDR3: CASSFPGTGNYGYTF. In DNA form, the CDR3 reads TGTGCCAGCAGCTTTCCCGGGACAGGGAACTATGGCTACACCTTC.